This T cell receptor beta chain was documented in a study of CD8 T cells in Susac syndrome. This clonotype appeared once. Random hexamers were used to reverse transcribe the RNA input (roughly 0.5 to 1 ug). TCRdb passed the immunoSEQ multiplex PCR reads through MiXCR, listing each CDR3 protein once. The sample lists 160,000 or so distinct CDR3 sequences, about 94% occurring once. Looked up from germline, CDR1 is MDHEN and CDR2 is SYDVKM. The CDR3 runs to 15 residues. The ends were cut back, 6 bases at V and 0 bases at J, with 12 bases in the middle. Sequencing input: CD8+ T cells from PBMCs. The chain links TRBV28 to TRBJ1-5; D is unresolved. This receptor was taken from a human donor with multiple sclerosis. CDR3 in amino acids: CASRQWGNSNQPQHF. Here the CDR3 DNA reads TGTGCCAGCAGGCAGTGGGGAAATAGCAATCAGCCCCAGCATTTT.